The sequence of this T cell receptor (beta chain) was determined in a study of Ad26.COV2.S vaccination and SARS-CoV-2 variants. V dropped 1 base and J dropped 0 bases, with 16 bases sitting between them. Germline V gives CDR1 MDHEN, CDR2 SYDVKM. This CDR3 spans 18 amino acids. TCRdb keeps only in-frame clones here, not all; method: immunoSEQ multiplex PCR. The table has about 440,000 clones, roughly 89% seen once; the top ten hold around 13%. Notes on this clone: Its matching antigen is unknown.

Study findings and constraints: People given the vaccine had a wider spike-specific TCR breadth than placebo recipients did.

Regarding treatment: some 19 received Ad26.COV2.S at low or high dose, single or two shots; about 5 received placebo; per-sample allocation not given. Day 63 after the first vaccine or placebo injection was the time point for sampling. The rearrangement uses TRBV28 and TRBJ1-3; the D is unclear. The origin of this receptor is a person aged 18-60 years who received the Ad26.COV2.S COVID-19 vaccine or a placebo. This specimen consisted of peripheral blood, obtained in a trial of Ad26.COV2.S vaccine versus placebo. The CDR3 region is CASSLSGGEAVSGNTIYF. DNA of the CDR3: TGTGCCAGCAGTTTATCCGGAGGTGAGGCCGTCTCTGGAAACACCATATATTTT.